A selection of T cell receptor beta chains follows, all from one sample in a study of CD8 T cells in ankylosing spondylitis. TCRdb used MiXCR to reprocess the 5' RACE reads, holding one entry per CDR3 protein. The sample consists of roughly 150,000 distinct CDR3 sequences, roughly 34% of them appearing once. The sequencing input was synovial fluid, either unsorted or a sorted T cell fraction (not recorded which). The receptors stem from a male donor with ankylosing spondylitis. CDR3s include the opening cysteine and the closing phenylalanine or tryptophan. A D gene is named only where the DNA matches it firmly. The listing skips clone size in some rows; elsewhere it reads once, few, many or a size class.

clone_size | j_call | d_call | v_call | cdr3_nt | cdr3_aa
- | TRBJ2-3 | - | TRBV7-3 | TGTGCCAGCAGCCGGGACTTAGCACAGGATACGCAGTATTTT | CASSRDLAQDTQYF
many | TRBJ1-6 | TRBD1 | TRBV7-9 | TGTGCCAGCAGCCGAACGACAGGGGGCGAAGGTCATTCACCCCTCCACTTT | CASSRTTGGEGHSPLHF
- | TRBJ2-7 | - | TRBV20-1 | TGCAGTGCTAAACTGGACTACACCCCAGTGGAGCAGTACTTC | CSAKLDYTPVEQYF
- | TRBJ2-7 | TRBD1 | TRBV20-1 | TGCAGTGCTAGAGCCCCGGGACAGGGATGGAACTCCTACGAGCAGTACTTC | CSARAPGQGWNSYEQYF
many | TRBJ1-5 | TRBD1 | TRBV24-1 | TGTGCCACCGGACAGGGGACTAATCAGCCCCAGCATTTT | CATGQGTNQPQHF
- | TRBJ2-2 | - | TRBV7-9 | TGTGCCAGCAGCGAGGGGACCGCTCAACGACACCCCCTGTTTTTT | CASSEGTAQRHPLFF
few | TRBJ2-7 | TRBD2 | TRBV6-1 | TGTGCCAGCAGCAAGACTAGCGGGAGGGCCGCCTACGAGCAGTACTTC | CASSKTSGRAAYEQYF
medium-sized | TRBJ2-1 | TRBD2 | TRBV25-1 | TGTGCCAGCAGTGAAAAAGGGACTACCTACAATGAGCAGTTCTTC | CASSEKGTTYNEQFF
few | TRBJ2-3 | TRBD2 | TRBV29-1 | TGCAGCGCCGATGGGGGAGCGGGGGGGCCAGATACGCAGTATTTT | CSADGGAGGPDTQYF
- | TRBJ2-1 | TRBD2 | TRBV5-1 | TGCGCCAGCAGCTTGGGGGAGGGGTTAGCCTACAATGAGCAGTTCTTC | CASSLGEGLAYNEQFF